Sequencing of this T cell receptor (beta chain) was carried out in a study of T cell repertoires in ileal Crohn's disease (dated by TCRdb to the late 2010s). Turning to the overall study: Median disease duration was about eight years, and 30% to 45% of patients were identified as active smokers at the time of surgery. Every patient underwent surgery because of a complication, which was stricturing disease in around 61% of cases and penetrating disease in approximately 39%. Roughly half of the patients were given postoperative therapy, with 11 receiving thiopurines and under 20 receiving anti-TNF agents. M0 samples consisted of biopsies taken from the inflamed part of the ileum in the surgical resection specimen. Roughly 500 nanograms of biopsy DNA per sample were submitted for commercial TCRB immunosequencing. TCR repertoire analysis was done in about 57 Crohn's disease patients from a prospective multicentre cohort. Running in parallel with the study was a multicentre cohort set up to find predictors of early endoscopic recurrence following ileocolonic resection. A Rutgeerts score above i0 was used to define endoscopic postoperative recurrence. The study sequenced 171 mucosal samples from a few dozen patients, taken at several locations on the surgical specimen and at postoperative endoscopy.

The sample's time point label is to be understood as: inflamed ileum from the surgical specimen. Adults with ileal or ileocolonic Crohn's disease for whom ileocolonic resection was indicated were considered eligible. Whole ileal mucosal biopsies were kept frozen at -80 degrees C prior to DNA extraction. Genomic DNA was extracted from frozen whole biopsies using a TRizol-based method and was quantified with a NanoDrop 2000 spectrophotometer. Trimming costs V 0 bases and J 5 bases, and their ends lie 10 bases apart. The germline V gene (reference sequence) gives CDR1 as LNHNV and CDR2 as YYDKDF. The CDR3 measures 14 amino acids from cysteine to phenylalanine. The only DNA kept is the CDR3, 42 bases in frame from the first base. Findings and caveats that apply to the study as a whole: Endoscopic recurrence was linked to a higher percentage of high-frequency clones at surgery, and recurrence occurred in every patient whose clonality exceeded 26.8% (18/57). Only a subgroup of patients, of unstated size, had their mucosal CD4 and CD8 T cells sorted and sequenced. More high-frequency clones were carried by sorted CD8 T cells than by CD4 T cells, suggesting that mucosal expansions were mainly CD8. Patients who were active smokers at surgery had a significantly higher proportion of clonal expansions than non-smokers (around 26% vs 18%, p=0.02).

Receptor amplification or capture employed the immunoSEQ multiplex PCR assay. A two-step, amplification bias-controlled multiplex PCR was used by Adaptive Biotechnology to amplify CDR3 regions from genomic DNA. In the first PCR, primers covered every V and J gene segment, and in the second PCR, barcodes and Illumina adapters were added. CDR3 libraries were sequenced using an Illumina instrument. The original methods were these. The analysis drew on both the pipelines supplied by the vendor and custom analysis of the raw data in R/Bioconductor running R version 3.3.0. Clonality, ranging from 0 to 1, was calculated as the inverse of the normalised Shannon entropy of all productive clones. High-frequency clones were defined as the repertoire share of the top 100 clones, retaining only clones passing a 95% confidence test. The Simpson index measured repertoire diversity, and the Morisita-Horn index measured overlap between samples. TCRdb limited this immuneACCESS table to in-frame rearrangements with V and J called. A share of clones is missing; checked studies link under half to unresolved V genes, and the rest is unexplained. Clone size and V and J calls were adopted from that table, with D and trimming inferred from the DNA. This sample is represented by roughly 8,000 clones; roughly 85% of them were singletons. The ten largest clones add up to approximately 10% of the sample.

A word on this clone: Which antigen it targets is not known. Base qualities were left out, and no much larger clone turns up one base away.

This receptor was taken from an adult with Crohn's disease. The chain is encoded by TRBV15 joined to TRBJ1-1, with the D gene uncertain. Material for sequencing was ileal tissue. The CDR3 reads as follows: CATSRDTAGTEAFF. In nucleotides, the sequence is TGTGCCACCAGCAGAGATACCGCTGGAACTGAAGCTTTCTTT. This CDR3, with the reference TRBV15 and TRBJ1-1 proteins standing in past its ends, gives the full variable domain DAMVIQNPRYQVTQFGKPVTLSCSQTLNHNVMYWYQQKSSQAPKLLFHYYDKDFNNEADTPDNFQSRRPNTSFCFLDIRSPGLGDTAMYLCATSRDTAGTEAFFGQGTRLTVV.